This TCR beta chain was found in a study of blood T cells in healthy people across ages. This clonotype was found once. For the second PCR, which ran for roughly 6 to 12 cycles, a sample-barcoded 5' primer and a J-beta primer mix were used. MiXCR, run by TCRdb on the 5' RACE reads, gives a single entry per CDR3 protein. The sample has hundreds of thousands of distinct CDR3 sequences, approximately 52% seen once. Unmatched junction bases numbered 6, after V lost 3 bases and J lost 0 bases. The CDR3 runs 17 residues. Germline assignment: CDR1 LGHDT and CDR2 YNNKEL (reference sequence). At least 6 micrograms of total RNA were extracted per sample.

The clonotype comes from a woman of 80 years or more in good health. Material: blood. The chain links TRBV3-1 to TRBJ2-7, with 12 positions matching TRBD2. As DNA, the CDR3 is TGTGCCAGCAGCCATCACCTAGCGGGAGGGGTCTCCTACGAGCAGTACTTC. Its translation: CASSHHLAGGVSYEQYF.